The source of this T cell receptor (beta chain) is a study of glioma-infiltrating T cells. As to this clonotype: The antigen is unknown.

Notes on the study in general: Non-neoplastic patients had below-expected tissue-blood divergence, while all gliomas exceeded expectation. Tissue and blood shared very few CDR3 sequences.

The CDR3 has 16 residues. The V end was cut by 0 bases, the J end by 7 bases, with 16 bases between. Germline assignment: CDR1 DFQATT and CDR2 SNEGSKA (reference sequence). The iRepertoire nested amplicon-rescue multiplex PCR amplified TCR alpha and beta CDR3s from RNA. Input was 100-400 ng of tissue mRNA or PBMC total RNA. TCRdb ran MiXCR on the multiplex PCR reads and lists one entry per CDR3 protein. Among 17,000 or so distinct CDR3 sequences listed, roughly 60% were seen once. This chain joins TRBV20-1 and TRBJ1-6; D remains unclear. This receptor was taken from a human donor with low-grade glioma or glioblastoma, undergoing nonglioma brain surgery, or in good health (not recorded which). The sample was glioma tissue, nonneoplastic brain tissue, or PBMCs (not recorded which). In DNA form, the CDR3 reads TGCAGTGCTAGAGATGGCGTAGGGCTTACAAATTCACCCCTCCACTTT. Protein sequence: CSARDGVGLTNSPLHF.